The next 22 T cell receptor beta chains were all read from a single sample in a study of blood T cell repertoires in COVID-19. TCRdb's copy holds only in-frame clones and misses some; the assay was immunoSEQ multiplex PCR. The table lists about 120,000 clones, 80% to 90% of them singletons, with around 8% in the top ten. The sequenced material came from peripheral blood. All receptors come from a man in his sixties or seventies who had recovered from COVID-19.

About this clone: Compared with germline, one end of the junction differs, possibly owing to a read error. V gene TRBV2 combines with J gene TRBJ1-1; a possible D gene is TRBD1 (6 bases). The CDR3 spans 13 residues. CDR1 and CDR2 from the germline V gene are SNHLY and FYNNEI. The CDR3 loop is CASSRGMNPEAFF. The CDR3 nucleotides read TGTGCCAGCAGCAGGGGTATGAACCCTGAAGCTTTCTTT.

CDR3 sequence: CASSLMASQETQYF. Written as DNA, the CDR3 is TGTGCCAGCAGCTTAATGGCATCTCAAGAGACCCAGTACTTC. V gene TRBV7-2 combines with J gene TRBJ2-5; unclear D gene. The CDR3 runs to 14 residues. Per the germline V gene, CDR1 is SGHTA and CDR2 is FQGNSA. V was trimmed by 2 bases and J by 2 bases, leaving 9 bases between them.

The chain is built from TRBV19 and TRBJ1-2, with D perhaps matching TRBD1 (5 bases). This CDR3 is 13 amino acids long. Trimming stripped 6 bases from V and 8 bases from J, with 16 bases between. Germline V CDR1 and CDR2: LNHDA, SQIVND (reference sequence). As DNA, the CDR3 is TGTGCCAGTAGAGGGGCTCCCGCGCGGGGCTACACCTTC. It encodes CASRGAPARGYTF.

V usage is TRBV28 and J usage is TRBJ2-1; 9 nucleotides match TRBD2. Germline V lookup: CDR1 MDHEN, CDR2 SYDVKM. The junction had 7 bases not matched to a gene; V was cut back by 4 bases and J by 0 bases. The CDR3 runs to 17 residues. CDR3 DNA: TGTGCCAGCAGTTACCCGCGGGAGGGCCGCTCCTACAATGAGCAGTTCTTC. Protein: CASSYPREGRSYNEQFF.

The chain combines TRBV5-1 with TRBJ1-4, with D uncertain. The CDR3 runs 13 residues. V lost 0 bases and J 10 bases, leaving 10 bases between the germline ends. The germline gives CDR1 SGHRS, CDR2 YFSETQ. CDR3 sequence: CASSLGDLGKLFF. The CDR3 region has the DNA TGCGCCAGCAGCTTGGGAGATCTTGGAAAACTGTTTTTT.

The chain combines TRBV3-1 (or the pseudogene TRBV3-2) with TRBJ2-3, with no clear D. There are 11 residues in the CDR3. Per the germline V gene, CDR1 is LGHDT and CDR2 is YNNKEL (reference sequence). The ends were cut back, 3 bases at V and 6 bases at J, with 4 bases in the middle. CDR3 sequence (DNA): TGTGCCAGCAGCCATCTGGATACGCAGTATTTT. It encodes CASSHLDTQYF.

This clone was seen a single time. V and J are TRBV27 and TRBJ2-1, with 9 bases lining up with TRBD1. This CDR3 has 16 amino acids. The germline gives CDR1 MNHEY, CDR2 SMNVEV (reference sequence). V shed 5 bases and J 10 bases; nucleotides not matched to a gene: 15. The CDR3, as DNA: TGTGCCAGCAGTGTTGGACAGGGGAGACAATTTACCGAGCAGTTCTTC. Its translation is CASSVGQGRQFTEQFF.

The chain has TRBV2 and TRBJ2-3; TRBD1 aligns across 8 bases. Germline V CDR1 and CDR2: SNHLY, FYNNEI. J lost 4 bases, V lost 6 bases, and 6 bases had no gene match. This CDR3 contains 14 residues. CDR3 bases: TGTGCCAGCAGCCGAGGACAGGGAGCAGATACGCAGTATTTT. This encodes CASSRGQGADTQYF.

This sequence joins TRBV9 and TRBJ1-1, with D uncertain. The germline V and J ends were trimmed by 0 bases and 3 bases, with 12 bases remaining between them. Looked up from germline, CDR1 is SGDLS and CDR2 is YYNGEE. The CDR3 consists of 15 residues. CDR3 amino acids: CASSVAVERDTEAFF. Written as DNA, the CDR3 is TGTGCCAGCAGCGTAGCGGTGGAGCGGGACACTGAAGCTTTCTTT.

This chain uses TRBV6-6 with TRBJ1-6; TRBD1 is a possible D gene (6 bases). Germline loops: CDR1 MNHNY, CDR2 SVGAGI (reference sequence). CDR3 length: 13 amino acids. V lost 11 bases, J lost 3 bases, and 11 bases lay in between. The chain's CDR3 is CAGQSDYNSPLHF. In DNA, the CDR3 is TGTGCCGGACAGTCGGACTATAATTCACCCCTCCACTTT.

CDR3 nucleotides: TGTGCCAGCAGCTCGGGACAGAGACTGTACGAGCAGTACTTC. Translating gives CASSSGQRLYEQYF. The rearrangement links TRBV7-9 to TRBJ2-7; 7 bases map to TRBD1. V dropped 4 bases and J dropped 4; count of bases not matched to a gene: 7. CDR3 length equals 14 residues. Germline V gene lookup returns CDR1 SEHNR and CDR2 FQNEAQ (reference sequence).

V usage is TRBV28 and J usage is TRBJ1-1; D may be TRBD1 (6 bases). The germline V gene has CDR1 MDHEN and CDR2 SYDVKM. The CDR3 totals 15 residues. V was clipped by 3 bases and J by 0 bases, with 11 bases between them. In DNA form, the CDR3 reads TGTGCCAGCAGTTTTCAGGGGCCCCTGAACACTGAAGCTTTCTTT. It encodes CASSFQGPLNTEAFF.

The genes are TRBV24-1 and TRBJ2-5, with a possible D match to TRBD2 (5 bases). V gave up 3 bases and J gave up 3 bases, with 10 bases separating them. This CDR3 is built from 14 residues. The V gene's germline CDR1 is KGHDR and CDR2 SFDVKD. The CDR3: CATSDTGVKETQYF. The CDR3 DNA reads TGTGCCACCAGTGATACCGGGGTAAAAGAGACCCAGTACTTC.

The chain couples TRBV29-1 to TRBJ2-3, with 8 positions matching TRBD1. This CDR3 contains 17 residues. Trimming at V came to 7 bases and at J to 1 base, leaving 16 bases not matched to a gene. Germline values: CDR1 SQVTM, CDR2 ANQGSEA. This chain's CDR3 is CSGEGPSDRGGTDTQYF. The CDR3 DNA is TGCAGCGGTGAGGGGCCTTCCGACAGGGGCGGCACAGATACGCAGTATTTT.

The rearrangement uses TRBV27 and TRBJ1-5; 8 bases are shared with TRBD1. This CDR3 spans 15 amino acids. V dropped 3 bases and J dropped 4; count of bases not matched to a gene: 5. The V gene's germline CDR1 is MNHEY and CDR2 SMNVEV (reference sequence). The CDR3 region is CASSFTTGVNQPQHF. The CDR3 DNA is TGTGCCAGCAGTTTCACGACAGGGGTAAATCAGCCCCAGCATTTT.

The chain joins TRBV3-1 (or the pseudogene TRBV3-2) to TRBJ1-2; D unclear. The V end lost 0 bases, the J end lost 5 bases, and 13 bases lay between the germline ends. Per the germline V gene, CDR1 is LGHDT and CDR2 is YNNKEL (reference sequence). The CDR3 sequence is 15 residues long. CDR3 sequence (DNA): TGTGCCAGCAGCCAAGAAGAGGGCTCCGCATATGGCTACACCTTC. This codes for CASSQEEGSAYGYTF.

This chain links TRBV9 with TRBJ2-1; D possibly corresponds to TRBD2 (6 bases). Germline V CDR1 and CDR2: SGDLS, YYNGEE. Trimming removed 0 bases at V and 4 bases at J, with 14 bases between. The CDR3 totals 16 residues. CDR3 DNA sequence: TGTGCCAGCAGCGTAGGGGCGGGGCTTATTTACAATGAGCAGTTCTTC. Translation: CASSVGAGLIYNEQFF.

The rearrangement links TRBV11-3 to TRBJ2-1; D is possibly TRBD2 (6 bases). The CDR3 covers 20 residues. Trimming left V 3 bases short and J 0 bases short, with 24 bases between. Germline CDR1 is SGHNT and CDR2 is YENEEA. In DNA, the CDR3 is TGTGCCAGCAGCTTGAACTCCCTCGGGACTCTAAGGAGCTCCTACAATGAGCAGTTCTTC. It yields the protein CASSLNSLGTLRSSYNEQFF. The variable domain in full, with the rest retrieved from reference TRBV11-3 and TRBJ2-1, is EAGVVQSPRYKIIEKKQPVAFWCNPISGHNTLYWYLQNLGQGPELLIRYENEEAVDDSQLPKDRFSAERLKGVDSTLKIQPAELGDSAVYLCASSLNSLGTLRSSYNEQFFGPGTRLTVL.

V usage is TRBV28 and J usage is TRBJ1-2; D is unclear. From germline, CDR1 is MDHEN and CDR2 SYDVKM. The CDR3 consists of 15 residues. The V end lost 5 bases, the J end lost 5 bases, and 18 bases lay between the germline ends. In DNA, the CDR3 is TGTGCCAGCAGTCCGCCCGTTAGGCGGAGATATGGCTACACCTTC. It specifies CASSPPVRRRYGYTF.

This clone was detected ten times or more. The rearrangement joins TRBV27 to TRBJ2-5, with 9 bases fitting TRBD1. CDR1 and CDR2 from the germline V gene are MNHEY and SMNVEV (reference sequence). With 5 bases clipped from V and 5 bases from J, the junction kept 9 bases outside the gene matches. CDR3 length: 15 amino acids. CDR3 bases: TGTGCCAGCAGTCCATGGGACAGGGTGAAGGAGACCCAGTACTTC. Its protein product is CASSPWDRVKETQYF.

This CDR3 reads CASSRFPDRGLFF. DNA of the CDR3: TGTGCCAGCTCTAGATTCCCGGACAGGGGGCTCTTTTTT. This chain joins TRBV6-5 and TRBJ1-4; TRBD1 matches 11 bases. This CDR3 has 13 residues. V lost 8 bases and J lost 17; bases outside the gene matches: 13. From germline, CDR1 is MNHEY and CDR2 SVGAGI.

This clone was observed a single time. The gene calls are TRBV5-1 and TRBJ1-1; possible D gene TRBD1, 5 bases. Per the germline V gene, CDR1 is SGHRS and CDR2 is YFSETQ. This CDR3 contains 13 residues. V gave up 2 bases and J gave up 6 bases, with 11 bases separating them. The DNA for the CDR3 is TGCGCCAGCAGCTTTGGGGACTTCTCTGAAGCTTTCTTT. Protein product: CASSFGDFSEAFF.